This T cell receptor (beta chain) was profiled in a study of T cells after yellow fever vaccination. This clonotype showed up just a few times. TCRdb itself ran the 5' RACE reads through MiXCR, one entry per CDR3 protein. The sample holds under 600,000 distinct CDR3 sequences, 21% seen once. Germline V gene data show CDR1 as ENHRY and CDR2 as SYGVKD. V lost 5 bases to trimming and J lost 16 bases, with 18 bases between them. The CDR3 spans 12 residues. The input for sequencing was PBMCs, taken less than 25 days after the first yellow fever vaccination. This TCR derives from a man younger than 30 who received the YFV17D yellow fever vaccine. The chain uses TRBV10-3 and TRBJ2-1; D gene unclear. The chain's CDR3 is CAISPNLHGLFF. DNA of the CDR3: TGTGCCATCAGTCCGAACCTTCATGGCCTTTTCTTC.